A selection of T cell receptor beta chains follows, all from one sample in a study of cytomegalovirus exposure and HLA in healthy donors. TCRdb keeps only in-frame clones here, not all; method: immunoSEQ multiplex PCR. This sample has fewer than 200,000 clones; roughly 9.4% occur once, and the top ten carry 1% to 1.5%. The sample comprised PBMCs. Every receptor here comes from a woman in her thirties in good health and CMV-seropositive. Both conserved end residues are part of each CDR3. A D gene is named only where the DNA matches it firmly. Rows may omit the clone size; those that give it use once, few, many or a size class.

v_gene,j_gene,abundance,d_gene,CDR3nt,CDR3aa
TRBV19,TRBJ2-1,-,-,TGTGCCAGTAGTATGGGCTATCTTAATGAGCAGTTCTTC,CASSMGYLNEQFF
TRBV4-1,TRBJ2-2,-,TRBD2,TGCGCCAGCAGCCAAGATCGAAGGTTACCGACTAGCGGGGGAGTAGTGTTTTTT,CASSQDRRLPTSGGVVFF
TRBV10-3,TRBJ1-1,once,-,TGTGCCATCAGTGAGTCCGGGATCGAATTCGCTGAAGCTTTCTTT,CAISESGIEFAEAFF
TRBV9,TRBJ2-2,-,-,TGTGCCAGCAGCGTACGTCAGGGCACCGGGGAGCTGTTTTTT,CASSVRQGTGELFF
TRBV27,TRBJ2-7,-,TRBD2,TGTGCCAGCAGTTTGCTCGGAGCGGGACTCTCCCACGAGCAGTACTTC,CASSLLGAGLSHEQYF
TRBV5-1,TRBJ2-7,once,TRBD2,TGCGCCAGCAGCATTGACTGGGGGGGCTCCTACGAGCAGTACTTC,CASSIDWGGSYEQYF
TRBV6-5,TRBJ2-5,-,TRBD1,TGTGCCAGCAGTTACGCCTCAGGGGGCCGAGAGACCCAGTACTTC,CASSYASGGRETQYF
TRBV19,TRBJ2-1,-,TRBD2,TGTGCCAGTAGCCCGGGACTAGGCGGCAATGAGCAGTTCTTC,CASSPGLGGNEQFF
TRBV4-1,TRBJ2-3,-,TRBD1,TGCGCCAGCAGCCAAGGGACAGGGGGAAGCACAGATACGCAGTATTTT,CASSQGTGGSTDTQYF
TRBV2,TRBJ2-5,few,-,TGTGCCAGCAGTGAACAGGGGACGGGTACCCAGTACTTC,CASSEQGTGTQYF
TRBV9,TRBJ2-2,-,TRBD2,TGTGCCAGCAACGGACTAGCGGGAAACATAGGGACCGGGGAGCTGTTTTTT,CASNGLAGNIGTGELFF
TRBV4-1,TRBJ1-2,few,-,TGCGCCAGAAGAGAGGTGGATGTTTTCGACGCCTTC,CARREVDVFDAF
TRBV5-4,TRBJ2-7,few,-,TGTGCCAGCAGCTTGCAGGGGGGATTCTACGAGCAGTACTTC,CASSLQGGFYEQYF
TRBV6-6,TRBJ2-7,-,-,TGTGCCAGCAGGATCCAGGGGTCTAGGGAGCAGTACTTC,CASRIQGSREQYF
TRBV13,TRBJ2-1,-,TRBD2,TGTGCCAGCAGCCCGTCGGGACTAGCGGGCGGCGATGAGCAGTTCTTC,CASSPSGLAGGDEQFF
TRBV27,TRBJ2-2,-,TRBD2,TGTGCCAGCAGTCCGCGGGAGAGGGTAAACACCGGGGAGCTGTTTTTT,CASSPRERVNTGELFF
TRBV6-5,TRBJ1-2,-,-,TGTGCCAGCAGTTTGGGGCTGATAGCTAACTATGGCTACACCTTC,CASSLGLIANYGYTF
TRBV5-1,TRBJ2-3,few,TRBD2,TGCGCCAGCATGGTAGCGGGAGGGATCACAGATACGCAGTATTTT,CASMVAGGITDTQYF
TRBV10-1,TRBJ2-7,-,-,TGCGCCAGCGGGGGAGGACACTACGAGCAGTACTTC,CASGGGHYEQYF
TRBV28,TRBJ2-1,few,-,TGTGCCAGCAGTTTATCGGCAGGCACGCTTGATGAGCAGTTCTTC,CASSLSAGTLDEQFF
TRBV13,TRBJ1-2,-,TRBD1,TGTGCCAGCAGCTTGGATCGACAGGGATCAAGCTATGGCTACACCTTC,CASSLDRQGSSYGYTF
TRBV6-1,TRBJ1-3,few,TRBD1,TGTGCCAGCAGTGGGGACAGGTTCTCCTCTGGAAACACCATATATTTT,CASSGDRFSSGNTIYF
TRBV18,TRBJ2-2,-,-,TGTGCCAGCTCACCCGGTGTAGGAGCGGGCTTCGAGGATTACGGGGAGCTGTTTTTT,CASSPGVGAGFEDYGELFF
TRBV7-9,TRBJ2-2,-,TRBD2,TGTGCCAGCAGAACTAGCGGGAGGGCCGGGGAGCTGTTTTTT,CASRTSGRAGELFF
TRBV6-6,TRBJ2-5,few,TRBD2,TGTGCCAGCAGTACGGGACTAGCGGGGCGCCGGAAGACCCAGTACTTC,CASSTGLAGRRKTQYF
TRBV5-1,TRBJ2-2,few,-,TGCGCCAGCAGCTCCCGGTCGGGGAACACCGGGGAGCTGTTTTTT,CASSSRSGNTGELFF
TRBV21-1,TRBJ2-1,-,-,TGTGCCAGCAGCTCCCGGGATCCCGGGTTGAGGAATGAGCAGTTCTTC,CASSSRDPGLRNEQFF
TRBV18,TRBJ1-4,-,TRBD1,TGTGCCAGCTCACCGTCGGGAGACCCACAGGGGATGTTTTTT,CASSPSGDPQGMFF
TRBV10-3,TRBJ1-1,-,-,TGTGCCATCAGTGCGGACACTGAAGCTTTCTTT,CAISADTEAFF
TRBV28,TRBJ2-7,few,-,TGTGCCACAAGGGGGAGGGGGTACGAGCAGTACTTC,CATRGRGYEQYF
TRBV11-2,TRBJ2-5,-,TRBD1,TGTGCCAGCAGCTTAGGCCCCGGGACAGGGGAGGGGACCCAGTACTTC,CASSLGPGTGEGTQYF
TRBV5-6,TRBJ2-7,-,TRBD2,TGTGCCAGCAGCAGTCTAGCGGGAGGCAGCGAGCAGTACTTC,CASSSLAGGSEQYF
TRBV7-6,TRBJ2-3,few,-,TGTGCCAGCAGCTTTCGCGCGACTTCTAGCACAGATACGCAGTATTTT,CASSFRATSSTDTQYF
TRBV5-8,TRBJ2-7,few,TRBD2,TGTGCCAGCAGCTTGGTTGAGGTTTTTAGCGGGAGGGCCTCCTACGAGCAGTACTTC,CASSLVEVFSGRASYEQYF
TRBV19,TRBJ1-5,-,TRBD1,TGTGCCAGTAGGATCCGGGACAGGGACAATCAGCCCCAGCATTTT,CASRIRDRDNQPQHF
TRBV12-5,TRBJ2-7,few,TRBD2,TGTGCTAGTGGTTTGTCCCGCGGGGGACGGCAGTACTTC,CASGLSRGGRQYF
TRBV12-5,TRBJ2-7,-,TRBD2,TGTGCTAGTGGTTTGGTAGCGGGACGAAAGTACGAGCAGTACTTC,CASGLVAGRKYEQYF
TRBV19,TRBJ2-5,-,TRBD1,TGTGCCAGTAGTATAAGGGCGGGACAGGGGAAGACGAGGACCCAGTACTTC,CASSIRAGQGKTRTQYF
TRBV5-1,TRBJ2-1,-,-,TGCGCTTCCTCAAAGGGGGTGTCGAGCTCCTACAATGAGCAGTTCTTC,CASSKGVSSSYNEQFF
TRBV7-9,TRBJ2-5,-,-,TGTGCCAGCAGCTTCCGGGATCCTGAAGAGACCCAGTACTTC,CASSFRDPEETQYF
TRBV12-5,TRBJ2-5,few,-,TGTGCTAGTGCTCAGGAGACCCAGTACTTC,CASAQETQYF
TRBV6-1,TRBJ2-2,few,TRBD1,TGTGCCAGCAGGGGGACAGGGCTCGGGGAGCTGTTTTTT,CASRGTGLGELFF
TRBV6-1,TRBJ2-7,few,TRBD1,TGTGCCATCAACAGGGGTAGACCCTACGAGCAGTACTTC,CAINRGRPYEQYF
TRBV19,TRBJ2-7,-,TRBD1,TGTGCCAGTAGCTCCCTGGACAGGGATTTCGACGAGCAGTACTTC,CASSSLDRDFDEQYF
TRBV7-9,TRBJ2-7,few,TRBD2,TGTGCCAGCAGCTTTCGACTAGCGGAGCAGTACTTC,CASSFRLAEQYF
TRBV2,TRBJ1-4,-,TRBD1,TGTGCCAGCAGGCGCACAGGGGTAGGCGAAAAACTGTTTTTT,CASRRTGVGEKLFF
TRBV5-1,TRBJ2-7,few,TRBD2,TGCGCCAGTCTCTACCCTAGTCGGGCGGGAGTGGACGAGCAGTACTTC,CASLYPSRAGVDEQYF
TRBV6-1,TRBJ1-1,few,-,TGTGCCAGCAGCCCCCCAGTGAACACTGAAGCTTTCTTT,CASSPPVNTEAFF
TRBV9,TRBJ1-2,few,-,TGTGCCAGCAGCGCCCGGACAGCTCTCTATGGCTACACCTTC,CASSARTALYGYTF
TRBV6-5,TRBJ1-2,few,-,TGTGCCAGCAGTTACGGGGAAGGAGGGTCCTATGGCTACACCTTC,CASSYGEGGSYGYTF
TRBV15,TRBJ2-1,-,-,TGTGCCACCAGCAGACTTACGGGAGACAATGAGCAGTTCTTC,CATSRLTGDNEQFF
TRBV5-1,TRBJ2-3,many,-,TGCGCCAGCAGCTCCACAGGGAGCACAGATACGCAGTATTTT,CASSSTGSTDTQYF